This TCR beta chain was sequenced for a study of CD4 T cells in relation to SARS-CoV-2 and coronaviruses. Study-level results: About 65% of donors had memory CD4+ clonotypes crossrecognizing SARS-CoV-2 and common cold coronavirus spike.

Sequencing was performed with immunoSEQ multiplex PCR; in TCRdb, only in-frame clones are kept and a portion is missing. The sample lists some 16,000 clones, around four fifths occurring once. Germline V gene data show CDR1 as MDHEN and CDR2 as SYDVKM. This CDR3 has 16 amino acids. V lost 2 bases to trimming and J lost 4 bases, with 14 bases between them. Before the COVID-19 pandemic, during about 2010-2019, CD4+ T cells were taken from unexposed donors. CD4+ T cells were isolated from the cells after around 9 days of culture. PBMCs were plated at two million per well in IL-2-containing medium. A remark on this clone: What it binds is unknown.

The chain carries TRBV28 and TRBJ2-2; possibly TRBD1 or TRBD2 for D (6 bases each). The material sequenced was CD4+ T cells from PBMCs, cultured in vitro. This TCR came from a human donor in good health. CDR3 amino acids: CASSLPDRGRTGELFF. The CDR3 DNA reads TGTGCCAGCAGTTTACCCGACCGGGGGCGCACCGGGGAGCTGTTTTTT.